This TCR beta chain originates from a study of cytomegalovirus exposure and HLA in healthy donors. For the study at large: An analysis done earlier identified 90 million to 120 million unique TCR beta sequences from about 180 million T cells. Whole-study findings and limits: In terms of immune exposure information, only CMV serostatus was available. Most observed TCR sequences were rare, whereas some public TCRs were detected in many donors.

This CDR3 region has 16 residues. Germline trimming cut 1 base from V and 5 bases from J; bases unmatched to any gene: 9. Germline V gene lookup returns CDR1 SGHRS and CDR2 YFSETQ. PCR employed 60 Vbeta and 13 Jbeta primers. Clones were read by immunoSEQ multiplex PCR, and TCRdb kept only the in-frame ones, dropping some. The sample has about 250,000 clones; about 80% are singletons. Points on this clone: The antigen remains undetermined.

Sequencing was done on a sample of PBMCs. The gene calls are TRBV5-1 and TRBJ2-3; TRBD2 aligns across 8 bases. This TCR was sampled from a girl aged 2-10 years in good health and CMV-seronegative. The CDR3 region has the DNA TGCGCCAGCAGCTTGTTCGCAGCGGGAGTAGGAGATACGCAGTATTTT. Its translation: CASSLFAAGVGDTQYF.